This T cell receptor (beta chain) was recovered during a study of cytomegalovirus exposure and HLA in healthy donors. Study-level points and caveats: Researchers counted 164 TCR beta chains as cytomegalovirus-associated.

Vbeta (60) and Jbeta (13) primers were used in the PCR. TCRdb's copy holds only in-frame clones and misses some; the assay was immunoSEQ multiplex PCR. The sample records about 160,000 clones, roughly 79% being singletons. The germline V gene encodes CDR1 LGHNA and CDR2 YNFKEQ. The V gene end was trimmed by 0 bases and the J gene end by 0 bases; junction bases not matched to a gene: 0. The CDR3 has 15 amino acids. About this clone itself: The antigen is not known.

Source material: PBMCs. The rearrangement links TRBV4-2 to TRBJ2-7; 9 nucleotides agree with TRBD2. The clonotype was recovered from a woman aged 45-59 years in good health and CMV-seropositive. The CDR3 loop reads CASSQDSGSSYEQYF. The CDR3 nucleotides read TGTGCCAGCAGCCAAGATAGCGGGAGCTCCTACGAGCAGTACTTC.